Each of the 16 T cell receptor beta chains below was sequenced from the same sample in a study of tumor-infiltrating lymphocytes in primary liver carcinoma. With around 490 ng total RNA as template and a constant-region primer, TCR beta cDNA was made. Amplification in three nested multiplex PCR rounds with slightly modified ARM-PCR gave rise to TCR beta libraries. Rounds one and two of PCR, each of 9 to 11 cycles, were primed with TRBV1-TRBV30 forward primers and a C-beta reverse primer. TCRdb re-derived calls from the multiplex PCR reads in MiXCR, one entry per CDR3 protein. This sample has around 120,000 distinct CDR3 sequences, with roughly 70% found just once. The roughly 17-31 mg bulk tissue piece was not sorted before simultaneous RNA and DNA extraction. Source material: tumor-adjacent normal liver tissue. These TCRs come from a woman aged 60 to 75 with primary liver carcinoma and hepatitis B virus infection.

This clonotype has a count of ten or more. The rearrangement uses TRBV29-1 and TRBJ2-3; D is possibly TRBD1 (5 bases). The CDR3 is made up of 15 amino acids. Germline lookup yields CDR1 SQVTM and CDR2 ANQGSEA. V lost 4 bases and J lost 2, with 16 bases in between. CDR3: CSVGKAQGTTDTQYF. The CDR3 DNA reads TGCAGCGTTGGGAAGGCTCAGGGTACCACAGATACGCAGTATTTT.

The rearrangement uses TRBV25-1 and TRBJ2-1; D might be TRBD2 (5 bases). The CDR3 is 15 amino acids. The germline V and J ends were trimmed by 0 bases and 7 bases, with 13 bases remaining between them. From germline, CDR1 is MGHDK and CDR2 SYGVNS. The CDR3 sequence is CASSEYRESKNEQFF. The CDR3 DNA reads TGTGCCAGCAGTGAATATAGGGAGTCAAAGAATGAGCAGTTCTTC. Drawing the rest from reference TRBV25-1 and TRBJ2-1, the complete variable domain is EADIYQTPRYLVIGTGKKITLECSQTMGHDKMYWYQQDPGMELHLIHYSYGVNSTEKGDLSSESTVSRIRTEHFPLTLESARPSHTSQYLCASSEYRESKNEQFFGPGTRLTVL.

As for this clonotype: At one end, the junction sequence differs from germline, possibly due to a read error. The rearrangement joins TRBV6-2 or TRBV6-3 to TRBJ2-2; TRBD2 might be the D (6 bases). Germline CDR1 reads MNHEY; CDR2 reads SVGEGT. This CDR3 has 18 residues. The CDR3 loop is CASSYSPFAGSNTGELSF. The CDR3, as DNA: TGTGCCAGCAGTTACTCCCCCTTTGCGGGATCGAATACCGGGGAGCTGTCTTTT.

The chain recombines TRBV13 with TRBJ2-3; D might be TRBD2 (5 bases). CDR3 length: 13 residues. V was clipped by 7 bases and J by 6 bases, with 14 bases between them. Germline loops: CDR1 PRHDT, CDR2 FYEKMQ (reference sequence). The CDR3 reads CASISRGADTQYF. The CDR3 nucleotides are TGTGCCAGCATCTCCCGGGGAGCGGATACGCAGTATTTT.

This rearrangement joins TRBV5-1 to TRBJ2-1; D is perhaps TRBD1 (5 bases). The germline gives CDR1 SGHRS, CDR2 YFSETQ. The V gene lost 10 bases and the J gene lost 8 bases, with 22 bases spanning the gap. The CDR3 sequence is 14 residues long. DNA for the CDR3: TGCGCCGGTAGCCCTGAAAGGGGTTCGGATGAGCAGTTCTTC. The encoded protein is CAGSPERGSDEQFF.

This chain uses TRBV7-2 with TRBJ1-4; the D gene is possibly TRBD1 (5 bases). From germline, CDR1 is SGHTA and CDR2 FQGNSA. The CDR3 has 14 residues. V dropped 5 bases and J dropped 4 bases, with 11 bases sitting between them. DNA of the CDR3: TGTGCCAGCAGCCGGGACCGGCTTAATGAAAAACTGTTTTTT. The encoded protein is CASSRDRLNEKLFF.

The J gene is TRBJ2-7, the V gene TRBV28; 11 nucleotides line up with TRBD1. V trimming: 3 bases; J trimming: 3 bases; junction bases outside the gene matches: 4. The germline CDR1 and CDR2 sequences are MDHEN and SYDVKM. The CDR3 sequence is 15 residues long. The CDR3: CASSLWDRGNYEQYF. Written as DNA, the CDR3 is TGTGCCAGCAGTTTGTGGGACAGGGGGAACTACGAGCAGTACTTC.

In nucleotides, the CDR3 is TGTGCCAGCAGCTTAGATGGGACTAGCTCCTCCTACGAGCAGTACTTC. Protein sequence: CASSLDGTSSSYEQYF. The chain recombines TRBV7-2 with TRBJ2-7, with TRBD2 matching over 9 bases. CDR1 is SGHTA, CDR2 FQGNSA, per germline. The CDR3 length is 16 residues. Losses at the gene ends were 1 base for V and 0 bases for J; bases not matched to a gene: 4.

About this clonotype itself: A clone one base away is much larger, so this may be a read error. V and J are TRBV30 and TRBJ2-1, with a possible D match to TRBD2 (6 bases). Germline values: CDR1 GTSNPN, CDR2 SVGIG (reference sequence). V was trimmed by 4 bases and J by 5 bases, leaving 33 bases between them. This CDR3 region has 20 residues. The CDR3, as DNA: TGTGCCTGGACCCCCTCCCGGGGCGGGAAAGTTTTGTTCGGCCACAATGAGCAGTTCTTC. This encodes CAWTPSRGGKVLFGHNEQFF.

As for this clonotype: Here the CDR3 omits its conserved ending phenylalanine or tryptophan, so a read error is the likely source. The chain couples TRBV6-1 to TRBJ1-1; TRBD1 might be the D (5 bases). The CDR3 sequence is 14 residues long. In germline, CDR1 is MNHNS, CDR2 SASEGT. CDR3 sequence reads: CTSSLGRLNTEAFS. CDR3 bases: TGTACCAGCAGCCTGGGGCGTTTGAACACTGAAGCTTTCTCT.

As regards this clonotype: The final CDR3 position lacks the conserved phenylalanine or tryptophan, pointing to a likely read error. The V call is TRBV4-1, the J call TRBJ2-7, with D unclear. The germline V gene has CDR1 MGHRA and CDR2 YSYEKL. The CDR3 is 14 residues long. Trimming left V 4 bases short and J 3 bases short, with 13 bases between. The DNA for the CDR3 is TGCGCCAGCAGCCCAATCAGCCGGAACTACGAGCAGTACCTC. Protein: CASSPISRNYEQYL.

Concerning this clonotype itself: One base away lies a much larger clone, so this may be a sequencing read error. V gene TRBV29-1 combines with J gene TRBJ1-2; a weak D match, TRBD1 (6 bases). CDR1 is SQVTM, CDR2 ANQGSEA, per germline. The CDR3 runs 9 residues. The CDR3 region is CSAPGQPFF. The DNA of the CDR3 is TGCAGCGCCCCCGGACAGCCTTTCTTC. The full variable domain, completed using reference TRBV29-1 and TRBJ1-2, is SAVISQKPSRDICQRGTSLTIQCQVDSQVTMMFWYRQQPGQSLTLIATANQGSEATYESGFVIDKFPISRPNLTFSTLTVSNMSPEDSSIYLCSAPGQPFFGSGTRLTVV.

The chain joins TRBV29-1 to TRBJ1-5, with a tentative D call TRBD1 (6 bases). The J call may not be correct, given that the DNA end is closer to TRBJ2-3. Germline values: CDR1 SQVTM, CDR2 ANQGSEA. This CDR3 spans 13 amino acids. The CDR3 region is CNVITGRGQPQYF. CDR3 DNA: TGCAACGTAATAACAGGGCGCGGTCAGCCCCAGTATTTT.

Concerning this clonotype itself: A much bigger clone sits one base away, suggesting this may be a read error. The chain carries TRBV14 and TRBJ2-4, with 8 bases fitting TRBD1. CDR3 length: 15 residues. Germline V lookup: CDR1 SGHDN, CDR2 FVKESK. The CDR3 sequence: CANSQETGQGSLQYF. The CDR3, as DNA: TGTGCCAACAGCCAAGAGACAGGACAGGGTTCCCTTCAGTACTTC. The full variable domain, its missing parts supplied by reference TRBV14 and TRBJ2-4, is EAGVTQFPSHSVIEKGQTVTLRCDPISGHDNLYWYRRVMGKEIKFLLHFVKESKQDESGMPNNRFLAERTGGTYSTLKVQPAELEDSGVYFCANSQETGQGSLQYFGAGTRLSVL.

On this clonotype itself: An end of the junction does not agree with germline; a read error may underlie this. The CDR3, as DNA: TGTGTCAGCAGCTTCCAGTCCGGGACAGACTATGACTACACCTTC. This translates into CVSSFQSGTDYDYTF. This chain joins TRBV11-1 and TRBJ1-2; 7 nucleotides align to TRBD1. The germline V gene has CDR1 SGHAT and CDR2 FQDESV (reference sequence). The CDR3 has 15 amino acids.

CDR3: CSLHRGGSTDTQYF. The DNA of the CDR3 is TGCAGTCTACACAGGGGGGGGAGCACAGATACGCAGTATTTT. The V and J genes are TRBV29-1 and TRBJ2-3; D is perhaps TRBD1 (8 bases). The CDR3 loop spans 14 amino acids. CDR1 is SQVTM, CDR2 ANQGSEA, per germline.